The sequence of this TCR beta chain was determined in a study of shared clonotypes between healthy human individuals. Across the whole study: Donors had three CD4 naive, three CD4 memory, two CD8 naive and one CD8 memory plate apiece. Study observations and caveats: Since donors were few, the genetic and exposure-history diversity represented was limited.

All donors were healthy HIV-negative adults lacking recent acute infections or vaccinations. The V end lost 2 bases, the J end lost 4 bases, and 15 bases lay between the germline ends. CDR1 is MNHEY, CDR2 SVGAGI, per germline. The CDR3 spans 16 residues. The authors loaded about 200 ng DNA, about 30,000 T cell genomes, into sorted-subset replicate PCRs. The method was immunoSEQ multiplex PCR; TCRdb's version includes in-frame clones alone and lacks a portion of them. The sample includes about a million clones, approximately 75% seen only once; the top ten take more than 0.85%. Notes on this clone: Its specificity is not known.

The material sequenced was memory CD4+ T cells from PBMCs. Described subset: CD45RA-negative fraction. This sequence was found in a man between 18 and 35 years old in good health. Some clones in this sample may be carry-over from other donors' samples. The chain combines TRBV6-5 with TRBJ1-3; D is undetermined. CDR3 in DNA: TGTGCCAGCAGTTACAGGAGGCCGACCCCGGGAAACACCATATATTTT. It encodes CASSYRRPTPGNTIYF.